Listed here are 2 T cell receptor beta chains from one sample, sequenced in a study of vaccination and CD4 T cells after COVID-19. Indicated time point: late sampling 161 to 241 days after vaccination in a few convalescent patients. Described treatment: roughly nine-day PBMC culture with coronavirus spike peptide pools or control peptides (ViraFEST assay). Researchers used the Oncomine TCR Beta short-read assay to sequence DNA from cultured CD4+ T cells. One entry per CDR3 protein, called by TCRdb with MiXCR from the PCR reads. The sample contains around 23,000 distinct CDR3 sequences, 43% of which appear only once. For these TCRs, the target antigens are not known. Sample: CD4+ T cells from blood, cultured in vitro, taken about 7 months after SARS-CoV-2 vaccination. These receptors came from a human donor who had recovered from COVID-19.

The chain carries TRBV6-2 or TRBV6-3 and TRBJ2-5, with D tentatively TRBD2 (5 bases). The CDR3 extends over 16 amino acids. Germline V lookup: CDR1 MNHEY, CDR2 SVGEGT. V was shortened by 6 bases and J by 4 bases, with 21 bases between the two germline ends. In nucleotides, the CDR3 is TGTGCCAGCAGCTACCTGGGAGTGGCGGTTGGAGAGACCCAGTACTTC. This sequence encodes CASSYLGVAVGETQYF.

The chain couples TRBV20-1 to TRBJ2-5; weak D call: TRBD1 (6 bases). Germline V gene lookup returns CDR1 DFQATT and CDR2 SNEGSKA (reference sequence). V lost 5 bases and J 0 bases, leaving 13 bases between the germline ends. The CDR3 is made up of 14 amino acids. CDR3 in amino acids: CSAYLQGDQETQYF. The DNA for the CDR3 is TGCAGTGCTTATTTACAGGGCGACCAAGAGACCCAGTACTTC.